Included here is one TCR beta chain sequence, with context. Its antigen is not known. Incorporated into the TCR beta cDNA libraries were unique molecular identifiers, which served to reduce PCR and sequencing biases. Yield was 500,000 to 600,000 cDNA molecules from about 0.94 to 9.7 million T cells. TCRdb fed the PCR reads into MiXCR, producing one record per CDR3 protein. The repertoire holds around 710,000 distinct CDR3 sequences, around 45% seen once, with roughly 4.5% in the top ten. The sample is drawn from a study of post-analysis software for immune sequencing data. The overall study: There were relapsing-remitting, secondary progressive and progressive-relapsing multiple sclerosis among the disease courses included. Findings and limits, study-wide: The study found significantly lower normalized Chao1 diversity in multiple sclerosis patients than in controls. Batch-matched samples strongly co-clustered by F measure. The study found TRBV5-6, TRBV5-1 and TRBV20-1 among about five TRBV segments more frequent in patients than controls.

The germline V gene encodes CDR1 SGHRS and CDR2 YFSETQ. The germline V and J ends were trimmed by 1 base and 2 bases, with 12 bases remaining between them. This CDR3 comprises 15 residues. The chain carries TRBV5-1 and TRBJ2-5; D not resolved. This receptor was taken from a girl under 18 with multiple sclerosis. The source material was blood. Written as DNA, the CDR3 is TGCGCCAGCAGCTTGATATCATGGGGACAAGAGACCCAGTACTTC. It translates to CASSLISWGQETQYF.